Included here is one TCR beta chain sequence, with context. The CDR3 is 15 amino acids. V was clipped by 4 bases and J by 1 base, with 13 bases between them. Germline loops: CDR1 SNHLY, CDR2 FYNNEI. This sample is drawn from a study of shared T cell receptors in the human thymus. Profiling relied on immunoSEQ multiplex PCR, and the TCRdb table lists in-frame clones only, not all of them. The table shows more than 550,000 clones, with approximately 83% occurring only once. These records were also assigned to another study, of human thymus T cells. That investigation notes: The study used thymus tissue resected during corrective heart surgery. Related work found strong thymic repertoire overlap between unrelated individuals.

The rearrangement joins TRBV2 to TRBJ1-1; D may be TRBD1 (5 bases). Sequencing input: thymocytes. This receptor was obtained from a girl less than two years old with a congenital heart defect. The CDR3 DNA sequence: TGTGCCAGCAGTGCGCCAAGGGGAACGAACACTGAAGCTTTCTTT. This encodes CASSAPRGTNTEAFF.